These 27 T cell receptor beta chains came from one sample sequenced in a study of blood T cell repertoires in COVID-19. Libraries were prepared by immunoSEQ multiplex PCR; TCRdb keeps only in-frame clonotypes and omits some of them. The repertoire holds 380,000 or so clones, with roughly 90% as singletons. Sequencing was done on a sample of PBMCs or T cells enriched from blood (not recorded which). The receptors were gathered from a woman aged 40 to 50 with acute COVID-19.

The rearrangement uses TRBV6-4 and TRBJ2-7; D call uncertain. The V end was cut by 7 bases, the J end by 3 bases, with 10 bases between. The CDR3 covers 12 residues. Per germline, CDR1 MRHNA and CDR2 SNTAGT. CDR3 in amino acids: CASNGFSYEQYF. In DNA form, the CDR3 reads TGTGCCAGCAATGGCTTCAGCTACGAGCAGTACTTC.

The chain recombines TRBV3-1 (or the pseudogene TRBV3-2) with TRBJ1-2; D is possibly TRBD1 (5 bases). The CDR3 has 15 amino acids. The germline V gene has CDR1 LGHDT and CDR2 YNNKEL (reference sequence). The ends were cut back, 0 bases at V and 3 bases at J, with 11 bases in the middle. The CDR3 coding sequence is TGTGCCAGCAGCCAAGATGGGGGGGGAGACTATGGCTACACCTTC. It yields the protein CASSQDGGGDYGYTF.

In this sample, this clone turned up once. The chain uses TRBV6-1 and TRBJ2-1; D uncertain. Trimming removed 2 bases from V and 8 bases from J, with 7 bases in between. CDR3 length equals 12 residues. Germline V lookup: CDR1 MNHNS, CDR2 SASEGT. CDR3 DNA: TGTGCCAGCAGTGAATTTCGGGATGAGCAGTTCTTC. This codes for CASSEFRDEQFF.

V and J are TRBV7-9 and TRBJ2-1; D may be TRBD2 (5 bases). V was trimmed by 2 bases and J by 7 bases, leaving 18 bases between them. From germline, CDR1 is SEHNR and CDR2 FQNEAQ (reference sequence). The length of the CDR3 is 16 residues. The CDR3 DNA follows: TGTGCCAGCAGCTTATGGCGGGCTACAGACGGGAATGAGCAGTTCTTC. This sequence encodes CASSLWRATDGNEQFF.

The chain uses TRBV9 and TRBJ2-7; TRBD1 is a possible D gene (7 bases). Trimming pared 0 bases from V and 3 bases from J, leaving 13 bases between. In germline, CDR1 is SGDLS, CDR2 YYNGEE. This CDR3 comprises 15 residues. In DNA, the CDR3 is TGTGCCAGCAGCGTAGGCGGGACAGACCACTACGAGCAGTACTTC. Its translation is CASSVGGTDHYEQYF.

The chain recombines TRBV18 with TRBJ1-4; D unresolved. V lost 5 bases and J 0 bases, leaving 10 bases between the germline ends. From germline, CDR1 is KGHSH and CDR2 LQKENI. The CDR3 runs to 15 residues. The CDR3 is CASSSDFTTNEKLFF. The CDR3 DNA reads as TGTGCCAGCTCATCGGACTTTACAACTAATGAAAAACTGTTTTTT.

In this sample, this clone turned up a few times. The chain has TRBV5-4 and TRBJ2-7, with TRBD2 as a possible D gene (6 bases). Germline-derived CDR1 and CDR2 are SGHNT and YYREEE (reference sequence). The CDR3 covers 13 residues. V was shortened by 3 bases and J by 3 bases, with 10 bases between the two germline ends. The chain's CDR3 is CASSSPGGYEQYF. In nucleotides, the CDR3 is TGTGCCAGCAGCTCCCCCGGGGGCTACGAGCAGTACTTC.

The gene calls are TRBV3-1 (or the pseudogene TRBV3-2) and TRBJ1-2; 9 bases are shared with TRBD1. The V gene's germline CDR1 is LGHDT and CDR2 YNNKEL (reference sequence). The CDR3 consists of 14 residues. V lost 3 bases, J lost 8 bases, and 7 bases stayed unmatched. The CDR3 loop reads CASSHRDREGGYTF. The CDR3 DNA follows: TGTGCCAGCAGCCACCGGGACAGGGAAGGAGGCTACACCTTC.

This clone showed up just a few times. The same CDR3 is also encoded by other DNA sequences in this sample. V gene TRBV5-1 combines with J gene TRBJ1-2; 9 bases fit TRBD1. Trimming took 0 bases from V and 3 from J; bases not matched to a gene: 0. The CDR3 is 14 residues long. The germline gives CDR1 SGHRS, CDR2 YFSETQ. The CDR3 reads CASSLGDRDYGYTF. CDR3 nucleotide sequence: TGCGCCAGCAGCTTGGGGGACAGGGACTATGGCTACACCTTC.

V gene TRBV19 combines with J gene TRBJ2-1; tentatively, D is TRBD1 (5 bases). CDR1 is LNHDA, CDR2 SQIVND, per germline (reference sequence). The CDR3 runs 15 residues. V lost 1 base, J lost 3 bases, and 10 bases lay in between. CDR3 residues: CASSIARAVYNEQFF. The CDR3 DNA reads as TGTGCCAGTAGTATAGCCAGGGCGGTCTACAATGAGCAGTTCTTC.

Only one count was recorded for this clone. This chain connects TRBV5-1 to TRBJ1-2; D may be TRBD1 (5 bases). Germline CDR1 reads SGHRS; CDR2 reads YFSETQ. The CDR3 totals 16 residues. Trimming shortened V by 0 bases and J by 2 bases, and 14 bases separated the two germline ends. The CDR3 nucleotides read TGCGCCAGCAGCTTGGAGGGTGGGGGGAACAACTATGGCTACACCTTC. Translating gives CASSLEGGGNNYGYTF.

The chain uses TRBV10-3 and TRBJ1-2; 7 nucleotides agree with TRBD1. J lost 7 bases, V lost 8 bases, and 7 bases had no gene match. This CDR3 is built from 12 residues. Germline V gives CDR1 ENHRY, CDR2 SYGVKD. CDR3 sequence reads: CAIGDRALGYTF. The CDR3, as DNA: TGTGCCATCGGCGACAGGGCCCTTGGCTACACCTTC.

Details on this clone: This sample includes further DNA sequences coding for the same CDR3. The genes are TRBV5-4 and TRBJ1-1; the D gene is possibly TRBD1 (6 bases). Per the germline V gene, CDR1 is SGHNT and CDR2 is YYREEE (reference sequence). The CDR3 totals 13 residues. The V end lost 2 bases, the J end lost 4 bases, and 9 bases lay between the germline ends. The CDR3 sequence: CASSFRGGTEAFF. In DNA, the CDR3 is TGTGCCAGCAGCTTTAGGGGGGGCACTGAAGCTTTCTTT.

V gene TRBV11-3 combines with J gene TRBJ1-4; D not resolved. CDR3 size: 14 residues. Trimming pared 5 bases from V and 7 bases from J, leaving 14 bases between. Germline V gives CDR1 SGHNT, CDR2 YENEEA. The CDR3 spells CASSPQRAGEKLFF. Here the CDR3 DNA reads TGTGCCAGCAGCCCCCAACGAGCCGGTGAAAAACTGTTTTTT.

Only one count was recorded for this clone. V and J are TRBV19 and TRBJ1-5; maybe TRBD1 (5 bases). Germline values: CDR1 LNHDA, CDR2 SQIVND (reference sequence). The CDR3 is 16 amino acids. V was pared by 7 bases and J by 4 bases, with 20 bases between. Here the CDR3 reads CASTLGPRGDNQPQHF. CDR3 nucleotides: TGTGCCAGTACCCTCGGCCCCCGGGGGGATAATCAGCCCCAGCATTTT.

The V gene is TRBV7-2, the J gene TRBJ1-2; 8 bases match TRBD1. Germline CDR1 is SGHTA and CDR2 is FQGNSA. With 1 base clipped from V and 8 bases from J, the junction kept 9 bases outside the gene matches. The CDR3 loop spans 15 amino acids. CDR3 coding DNA: TGTGCCAGCAGCTTAGTTCTGTCAGGGGGCCACGGCTACACCTTC. Translating gives CASSLVLSGGHGYTF.

CDR3 sequence: CASSSSRETQYF. The CDR3, as DNA: TGTGCCAGCAGTTCCTCTCGGGAGACCCAGTACTTC. The rearrangement links TRBV12-3 or TRBV12-4 to TRBJ2-5; D unclear. V was trimmed by 4 bases and J by 5 bases, leaving 8 bases between them. The CDR3 contains 12 residues.

This sequence joins TRBV2 and TRBJ1-5, with 7 positions matching TRBD1. The CDR3 is 16 residues long. CDR1 is SNHLY, CDR2 FYNNEI, per germline. Trimming removed 2 bases from V and 6 bases from J; junction bases left unmatched: 10. The CDR3 reads CASSERGQGSTQPQHF. The CDR3 region has the DNA TGTGCCAGCAGTGAAAGGGGGCAGGGATCAACTCAGCCCCAGCATTTT.

Turning to this clone: The identical CDR3 is also encoded by other nucleotide sequences in the sample. The chain joins TRBV29-1 to TRBJ2-3; 14 nucleotides align to TRBD2. Trimming took 4 bases from V and 6 from J; bases not matched to a gene: 3. CDR1 and CDR2 from the germline V gene are SQVTM and ANQGSEA. CDR3 length: 14 amino acids. The DNA of the CDR3 is TGCAGCGTTGGGACTAGCGGGGGGACGGATACGCAGTATTTT. Its translation: CSVGTSGGTDTQYF.

The gene calls are TRBV20-1 and TRBJ1-5; TRBD1 agrees at 7 bases. The CDR3 runs to 14 residues. From germline, CDR1 is DFQATT and CDR2 SNEGSKA (reference sequence). The J segment lost 3 bases and the V segment lost 3 bases, leaving 5 bases of the junction unmatched. The CDR3 DNA reads as TGCAGTGCTAGTTTGGACAGGCTCAATCAGCCCCAGCATTTT. Encoded protein: CSASLDRLNQPQHF.

The V call is TRBV15, the J call TRBJ2-2; 7 bases line up with TRBD1. V trimming: 4 bases; J trimming: 6 bases; junction bases outside the gene matches: 11. Germline V gives CDR1 LNHNV, CDR2 YYDKDF (reference sequence). This CDR3 is 16 amino acids long. The CDR3 region has the DNA TGTGCCACCAGCACTCCCCGAGAGGGGGCGGCCGGGGAGCTGTTTTTT. Translating it yields CATSTPREGAAGELFF.

The chain has TRBV7-9 and TRBJ1-1; D ambiguous. Germline V gene data show CDR1 as SEHNR and CDR2 as FQNEAQ (reference sequence). This CDR3 contains 14 residues. V was clipped by 5 bases and J by 5 bases, with 15 bases between them. CDR3: CASSTGRLGTEAFF. The CDR3 DNA reads as TGTGCCAGCAGCACCGGCCGCCTCGGGACTGAAGCTTTCTTT.

The chain links TRBV9 to TRBJ2-5; weak D call: TRBD2 (6 bases). The CDR3 runs to 14 residues. With 4 bases removed from V and 5 bases from J, the gap between germline ends came to 15 bases. Germline loops: CDR1 SGDLS, CDR2 YYNGEE. The CDR3 DNA reads TGTGCCAGCAGCTCCGGAGGGACTTCGGAGACCCAGTACTTC. Protein product: CASSSGGTSETQYF.

This chain uses TRBV7-2 with TRBJ1-2; no clear D. Per germline, CDR1 SGHTA and CDR2 FQGNSA. V was clipped by 5 bases and J by 4 bases, with 11 bases between them. This CDR3 has 13 residues. This CDR3 is CASSPHGGYGYTF. CDR3 sequence (DNA): TGTGCCAGCAGCCCCCACGGCGGCTATGGCTACACCTTC. The full variable domain, its missing parts supplied by reference TRBV7-2 and TRBJ1-2, is GAGVSQSPSNKVTEKGKDVELRCDPISGHTALYWYRQSLGQGLEFLIYFQGNSAPDKSGLPSDRFSAERTGGSVSTLTIQRTQQEDSAVYLCASSPHGGYGYTFGSGTRLTVV.

The rearrangement uses TRBV6-5 and TRBJ1-2; TRBD1 aligns across 7 bases. The V and J ends lost 8 bases and 8 bases, in that order; junction bases with no gene match: 8. This CDR3 region has 12 residues. The germline V gene has CDR1 MNHEY and CDR2 SVGAGI. The CDR3 bases are TGTGCCAGCGCTGACAGGGCCTGGGGCTACACCTTC. Its translation: CASADRAWGYTF.

CDR3 coding DNA: TGTGCCAGCAGCGTGTATGAGGGAGCGACAGCTTTCTTT. Its translation: CASSVYEGATAFF. This rearrangement joins TRBV9 to TRBJ1-1; D remains unclear. Germline V lookup: CDR1 SGDLS, CDR2 YYNGEE. V lost 2 bases and J lost 10, with 15 bases in between. CDR3 size: 13 residues.

The chain links TRBV6-5 to TRBJ2-4, with a tentative D call TRBD1 (6 bases). Trimming stripped 6 bases from V and 1 base from J, with 13 bases between. Looked up from germline, CDR1 is MNHEY and CDR2 is SVGAGI. CDR3 length equals 15 residues. CDR3: CASRITGMAKNIQYF. The CDR3 DNA sequence: TGTGCCAGCAGAATAACAGGGATGGCCAAAAACATTCAGTACTTC.